Given below is one T cell receptor (beta chain) in context. Its antigen is unknown. This specimen comes from a study of OX40 agonist ivuxolimab in advanced cancers. Generated by immunoSEQ multiplex PCR, the TCRdb table keeps only in-frame clones and is missing some. Among more than 70,000 clones listed, about 89% were seen once. The cohort excluded patients with autoimmune disease history or systemic immunosuppression. Study observations and caveats: Partial responders at 0.1-3.0 mg/kg showed near-lowest clonal expansion. CD4+ and CD8+ blood T cells expanded clonally by week 6 at 0.1 to 3.0 mg/kg.

V was clipped by 7 bases and J by 0 bases, with 28 bases between them. The CDR3 is 21 amino acids. CDR1 is MDHEN, CDR2 SYDVKM, per germline. The source material was CD4+ or CD8+ T cells sorted from blood, sampled in a trial of the OX40 agonist ivuxolimab. This TCR was recovered from an adult with an advanced solid tumor such as melanoma, head and neck, liver or kidney cancer. V and J are TRBV28 and TRBJ2-6; D remains unclear. In DNA form, the CDR3 reads TGTGCCAGCACCCCCGGGCGTATCGCTTTTACCACATTCTCTGGGGCCAACGTCCTGACTTTC. Its protein is CASTPGRIAFTTFSGANVLTF.